This T cell receptor (beta chain) was sequenced in a study of T cell responses to AZD1222 COVID-19 vaccine (dated by TCRdb to the early 2020s). Describing the broader study: AZD1222 recipients given second doses at about 4 weeks or at about 12 weeks were pooled, since spike-specific TCR depth and breadth were not found to differ between the two schedules. Enrollment into the trials was organized by age into subgroups of 18-55, 56-69 and 70-plus years, and those subgroups contained roughly 140, 27 and 60 TCR-sequenced participants, respectively. A total of about 240 trial participants underwent TCR sequencing, of whom some 210 received two doses of AZD1222 and about 25 received two doses of the MenACWY control vaccine. Broader findings and caveats from the paper: The 56-69-year group was small, and its depth increase did not reach significance, likely because of low power. Participants were mostly white British and included more females than males, and it was suggested by the authors that clonal diversity may have been underestimated. CD4 TCRs associated with the vaccine covered the entire spike protein, and the dominant responses were in regions 160-218 and 743-854. A significant rise in spike-specific TCR breadth and depth was observed after two AZD1222 doses relative to day 0 and relative to MenACWY recipients. Because no day 14 peak-response samples were available, the repertoires could be characterized only after the peak T cell response. Reportedly, almost half of the unique spike-specific TCRs recognized epitopes lying outside the regions that are mutated in the B.1.351 and B.1.1.7 variants. Conclusions about previously exposed vaccinees are limited because only six or seven AZD1222 recipients were SARS-CoV-2 seropositive at baseline.

V ends up 4 bases short and J 5 bases short, with an unmatched junction base count of 2. CDR3 length: 13 amino acids, cysteine to phenylalanine. Just CDR3 DNA is preserved here, 39 bases in frame from base 1. CDR1 and CDR2 are drawn from the germline V gene: SGHRS, YFSETQ. Note on this clone: Its antigen remains unidentified. It has no much larger one-base neighbor in the sample; base qualities were not kept.

The time point label of this sample denotes: baseline before first vaccination. Samples from vaccinated people were obtained from the UK trials COV001 and COV002, which included a single-blind randomized controlled phase 2/3 trial of AZD1222 (ChAdOx1 nCoV-19) in healthy adults. For TCRbeta chain sequencing, PBMC samples were collected from trial participants at day 0 and at day 28 after the second dose. The CDR3 regions of human TCRbeta chains were analyzed by immunosequencing. The paper's processing steps were these. Repertoire TCRs were checked for matches against a reference library of SARS-CoV-2-specific TCRs that had been generated using the MIRA antigen-specificity platform. Breadth meant the fraction of unique TCRs that were SARS-CoV-2-associated, whereas depth meant the fraction of total T cells that were SARS-CoV-2-associated. Using the MIRA data, every spike-specific TCR was mapped to the spike region that the TCR reacted to and assigned to either a CD4 or a CD8 class. Log10-transformed breadth and depth values were compared by one-way ANOVA with Sidak's multiple comparisons tests. The table comes from immuneACCESS by way of TCRdb, which keeps in-frame sequences with V and J called. Part of the clones is missing from these tables; in studies checked, under half for an unresolved V gene and the rest for unknown reasons. V, J and clone size are those of that table, while D and trimming were read from the DNA. In all, the sample holds about 110,000 clones, and 87% of those were seen once. Roughly 5.3% of the sample belongs to the ten largest clones.

The specimen was peripheral blood, collected on day 0 of AZD1222 vaccination. Here the chain combines TRBV5-1 and TRBJ2-1; 8 bases in the junction line up with TRBD1. The source of this sequence is an adult in good health. For the CDR3, the sequence is CASSRGQDNEQFF. The nucleotides read TGCGCCAGCAGCAGGGGACAGGACAATGAGCAGTTCTTC.